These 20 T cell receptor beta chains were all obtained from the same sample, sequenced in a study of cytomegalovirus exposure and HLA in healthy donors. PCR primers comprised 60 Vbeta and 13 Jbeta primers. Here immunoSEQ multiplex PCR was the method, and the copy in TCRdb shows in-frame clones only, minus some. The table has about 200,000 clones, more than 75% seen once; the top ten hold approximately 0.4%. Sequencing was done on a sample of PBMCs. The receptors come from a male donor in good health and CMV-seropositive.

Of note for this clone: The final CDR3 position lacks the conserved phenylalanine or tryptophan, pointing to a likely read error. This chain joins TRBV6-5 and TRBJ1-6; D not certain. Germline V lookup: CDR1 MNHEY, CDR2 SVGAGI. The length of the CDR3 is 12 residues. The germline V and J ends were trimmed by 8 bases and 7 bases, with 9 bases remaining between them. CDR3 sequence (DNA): TGTGCCAGCGCGCTTACCAATTCACCCCTCCACTCT. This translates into CASALTNSPLHS.

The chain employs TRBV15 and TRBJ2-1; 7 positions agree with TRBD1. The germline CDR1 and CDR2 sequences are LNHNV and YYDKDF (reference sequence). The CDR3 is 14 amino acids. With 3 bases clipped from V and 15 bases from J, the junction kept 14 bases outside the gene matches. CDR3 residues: CATSSRSQGIGTFF. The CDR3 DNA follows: TGTGCCACCAGCAGTCGATCACAGGGGATAGGGACGTTCTTC.

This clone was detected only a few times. Here the CDR3 reads CASSFGGQGAEAFF. CDR3 DNA sequence: TGTGCCAGCAGCTTTGGAGGTCAGGGGGCTGAAGCTTTCTTT. The chain couples TRBV11-3 to TRBJ1-1, with TRBD1 matching 7 bases. Germline CDR1 SGHNT, CDR2 YENEEA. The junction had 7 bases not matched to a gene; V was cut back by 3 bases and J by 6 bases. The CDR3 sequence is 14 residues long.

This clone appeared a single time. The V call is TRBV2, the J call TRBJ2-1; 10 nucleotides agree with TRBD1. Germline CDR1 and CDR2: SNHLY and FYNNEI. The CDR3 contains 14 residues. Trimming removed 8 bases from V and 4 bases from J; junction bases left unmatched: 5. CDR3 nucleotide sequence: TGTGCCAGCGACCGGGACAGGGGTTACAATGAGCAGTTCTTC. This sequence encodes CASDRDRGYNEQFF.

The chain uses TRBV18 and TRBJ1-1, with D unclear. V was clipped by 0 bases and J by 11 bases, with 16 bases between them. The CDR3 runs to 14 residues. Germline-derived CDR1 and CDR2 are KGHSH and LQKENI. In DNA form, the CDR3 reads TGTGCCAGCTCACCACCGGGAGCGAAAGGCGGGGCTTTCTTT. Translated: CASSPPGAKGGAFF.

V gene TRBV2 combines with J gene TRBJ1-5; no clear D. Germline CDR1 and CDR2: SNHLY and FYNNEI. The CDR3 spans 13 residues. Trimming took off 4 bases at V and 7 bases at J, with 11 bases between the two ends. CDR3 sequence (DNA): TGTGCCAGCAGTGGGGTAGCAGAACAGCCCCAGCATTTT. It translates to CASSGVAEQPQHF.

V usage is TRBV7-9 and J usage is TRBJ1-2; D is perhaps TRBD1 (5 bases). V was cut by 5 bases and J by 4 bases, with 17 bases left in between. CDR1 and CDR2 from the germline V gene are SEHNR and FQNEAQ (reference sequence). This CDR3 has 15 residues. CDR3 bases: TGTGCCAGCAGCCCGAGTGGGGGGAGCTTCTATGGCTACACCTTC. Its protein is CASSPSGGSFYGYTF.

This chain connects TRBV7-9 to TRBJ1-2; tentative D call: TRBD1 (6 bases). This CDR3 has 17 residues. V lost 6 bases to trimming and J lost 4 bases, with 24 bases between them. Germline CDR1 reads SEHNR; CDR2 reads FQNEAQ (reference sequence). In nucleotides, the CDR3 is TGTGCCAGCAGGATTACGGCGGGGGCCATAGAGGCCTATGGCTACACCTTC. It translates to CASRITAGAIEAYGYTF.

This CDR3 reads CASSQVASGGAGETQYF. The DNA for the CDR3 is TGCGCCAGCAGCCAAGTCGCTAGCGGGGGGGCTGGAGAGACCCAGTACTTC. The rearrangement uses TRBV4-3 and TRBJ2-5; 12 positions match TRBD2. The V gene's germline CDR1 is LGHNA and CDR2 YSLEER. This CDR3 has 17 residues. The trim removed 1 base at V and 4 bases at J, leaving 7 bases unmatched.

This chain's CDR3 is CATSRDAGTSAFSYEQYF. CDR3 nucleotides: TGTGCCACCAGCAGAGATGCTGGGACTAGCGCGTTCTCCTACGAGCAGTACTTC. This chain joins TRBV15 and TRBJ2-7; TRBD2 agrees at 10 bases. Germline CDR1 is LNHNV and CDR2 is YYDKDF (reference sequence). The CDR3 contains 18 residues. V shed 0 bases and J 0 bases; nucleotides not matched to a gene: 8.

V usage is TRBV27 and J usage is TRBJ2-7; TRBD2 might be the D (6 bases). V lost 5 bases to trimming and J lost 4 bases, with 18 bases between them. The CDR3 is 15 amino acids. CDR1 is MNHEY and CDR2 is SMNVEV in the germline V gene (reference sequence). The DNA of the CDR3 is TGTGCCAGCAGTCCCGGGGGAAGCGGAACGTACGAGCAGTACTTC. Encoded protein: CASSPGGSGTYEQYF.

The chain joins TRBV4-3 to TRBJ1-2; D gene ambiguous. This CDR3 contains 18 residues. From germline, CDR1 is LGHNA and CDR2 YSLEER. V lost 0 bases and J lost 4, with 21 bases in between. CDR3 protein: CASSQETARPVASYGYTF. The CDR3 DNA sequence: TGCGCCAGCAGCCAAGAAACGGCCAGACCCGTTGCTAGCTATGGCTACACCTTC.

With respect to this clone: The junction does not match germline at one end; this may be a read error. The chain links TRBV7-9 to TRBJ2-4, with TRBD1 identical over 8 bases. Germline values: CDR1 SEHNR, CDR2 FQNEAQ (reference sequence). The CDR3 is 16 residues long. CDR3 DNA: TGTTCCAGCAGCTTAAGGAGTTCGGGACAGGAAAACATTCAGTACTTC. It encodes CSSSLRSSGQENIQYF.

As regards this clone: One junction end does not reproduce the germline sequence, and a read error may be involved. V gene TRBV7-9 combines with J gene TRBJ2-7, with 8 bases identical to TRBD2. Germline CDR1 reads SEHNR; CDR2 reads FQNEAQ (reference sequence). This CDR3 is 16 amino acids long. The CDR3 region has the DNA TGTTCCAGCAGTTATTTCGGACTAGCCGATACCTACGAGCAGTACTTC. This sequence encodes CSSSYFGLADTYEQYF.

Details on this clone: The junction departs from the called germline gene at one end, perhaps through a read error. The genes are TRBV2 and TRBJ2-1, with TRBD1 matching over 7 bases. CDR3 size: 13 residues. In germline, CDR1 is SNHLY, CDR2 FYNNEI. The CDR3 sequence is CASSDTGVNGQFF. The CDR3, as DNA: TGTGCCAGCAGTGACACAGGGGTAAATGGGCAGTTCTTC.

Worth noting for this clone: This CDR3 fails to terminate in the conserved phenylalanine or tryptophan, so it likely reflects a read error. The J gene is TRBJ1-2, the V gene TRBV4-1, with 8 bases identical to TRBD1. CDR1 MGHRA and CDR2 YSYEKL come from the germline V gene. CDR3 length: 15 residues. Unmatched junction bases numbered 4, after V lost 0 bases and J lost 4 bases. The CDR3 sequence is CASSQDSGQVYGYTL. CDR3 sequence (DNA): TGCGCCAGCAGCCAAGACTCGGGACAGGTCTATGGCTACACCCTC.

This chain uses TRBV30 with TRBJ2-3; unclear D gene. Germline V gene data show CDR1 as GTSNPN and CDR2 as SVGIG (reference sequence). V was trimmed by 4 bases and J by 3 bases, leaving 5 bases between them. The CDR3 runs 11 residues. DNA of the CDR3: TGTGCCTGGAAAGCGACAGATACGCAGTATTTT. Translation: CAWKATDTQYF.

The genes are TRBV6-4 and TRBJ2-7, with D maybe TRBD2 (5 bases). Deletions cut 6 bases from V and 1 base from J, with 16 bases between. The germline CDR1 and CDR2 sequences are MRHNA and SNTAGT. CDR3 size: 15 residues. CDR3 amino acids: CASSEQPAVSYEQYF. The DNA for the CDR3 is TGTGCCAGCAGCGAACAGCCAGCGGTATCCTACGAGCAGTACTTC.

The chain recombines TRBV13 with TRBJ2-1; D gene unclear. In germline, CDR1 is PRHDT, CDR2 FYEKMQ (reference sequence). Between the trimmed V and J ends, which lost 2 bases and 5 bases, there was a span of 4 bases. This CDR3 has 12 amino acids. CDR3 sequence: CASSLPDNEQFF. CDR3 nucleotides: TGTGCCAGCAGCTTACCAGACAATGAGCAGTTCTTC.

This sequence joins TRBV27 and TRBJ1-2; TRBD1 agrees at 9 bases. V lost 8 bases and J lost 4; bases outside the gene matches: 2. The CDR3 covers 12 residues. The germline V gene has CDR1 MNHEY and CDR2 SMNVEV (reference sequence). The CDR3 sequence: CASRDRVYGYTF. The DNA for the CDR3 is TGTGCCAGCCGGGACAGGGTCTATGGCTACACCTTC.